This T cell receptor (beta chain) was sequenced for a study of shared clonotypes between healthy human individuals. Study-level results: Among the subsets, naive ones generally showed larger estimated richness than memory ones. It was only blood that was sampled, and tissue repertoires likely differ. The study found roughly 5% of naive CD4 clonotypes shared across a few donors. Despite large depth, rarefaction showed incomplete sorted-subset sequencing.

The germline CDR1 and CDR2 sequences are SQVTM and ANQGSEA. Trimming took 3 bases from V and 4 from J; bases not matched to a gene: 11. The CDR3 contains 17 residues. The naive CD8 subset, CD45RO-negative cells positively selected for CCR7, excluded terminally differentiated effector memory CD45RA+ cells. For this clone: The target antigen is unknown.

Only in-frame clones appear in the TCRdb table, and some are missing; sequencing was by immunoSEQ multiplex PCR. The repertoire holds about 1,800,000 clones, with approximately 95% as singletons. The sequencing sample was made of naive CD8+ T cells sorted from blood. The gene calls are TRBV29-1 and TRBJ2-1; 11 bases line up with TRBD2. The clonotype originates from a man between 18 and 29 years old in good health. In DNA form, the CDR3 reads TGCAGCGTTGACCCCCCTCCGGGACTAGCGGAGTACAATGAGCAGTTCTTC. Translation gives CSVDPPPGLAEYNEQFF.